This T cell receptor beta chain was retrieved from a study of OX40 agonist ivuxolimab in advanced cancers. General notes on the study: The costimulatory receptor OX40 (CD134) was targeted by ivuxolimab, a fully human IgG2 agonistic monoclonal antibody. Intravenous ivuxolimab was administered to patients every 2 weeks at six dose levels: 0.01, 0.1, 0.3, 1.5, 3 and 10 mg/kg. Among the 52 dose-escalation patients, some 20 had hepatocellular carcinoma, 15 or so melanoma, 9 renal cell carcinoma and 9 head and neck cancer. In the dose-escalation cohort, 65% to 90% of patients were male, and the mean age was approximately 60 years, with a range of roughly 23 to 85. Prior anti-PD-1, anti-PD-L1 or anti-CTLA-4 therapy was permitted, and checkpoint inhibitors had been received by less than 45% of dose-escalation patients. Partial responses were achieved by three dose-escalation patients, of whom one had hepatocellular carcinoma and two had cutaneous melanoma. The point of sequencing TCRbeta in the periphery was to test whether ivuxolimab changed TCR sequence diversity and drove clonal T-cell expansion. The paper describes the monotherapy dose-escalation part (N of about 47 patients) of the phase I trial of ivuxolimab. Points the paper makes about the study in general: The antigen specificity of the peripheral T cells that underwent clonal expansion was not determined. At doses from 0.1 to 3.0 mg/kg, clonal expansion was seen in both CD4+ and CD8+ blood T cells between baseline and week 6. Low levels of normalized T-cell clonal expansion were also seen in some patients who did not respond. On average, CD8+ T cells showed more expanded clones than CD4+ T cells after ivuxolimab. In the 0.1-3.0 mg/kg groups, partial responders had among the lowest normalized peripheral clonal expansion, particularly in CD8+ T cells.

Genomic DNA was extracted from sorted cells for sequencing of the TCRbeta CDR3 region. The immunoSEQ Assay was used for sequencing of TCRbeta CDR3 regions. TCRdb holds this immuneACCESS table with in-frame rearrangements only. Some clones are missing; in checked studies, unresolved V genes explain under half, and the rest has no known cause. This sample holds more than 65,000 clones; around 83% were observed only once. 2% to 2.5% of the sample lies in the top ten. This clone was seen once. It lacks a known antigen. The record has no base qualities; no much larger clone is one base away. Including the terminal cysteine and phenylalanine, the CDR3 comprises 16 residues. Just the 48-base CDR3 DNA is kept, in frame starting at base 1. V sheds 0 bases and J sheds 3 bases, leaving 12 bases between their ends. The germline V gene (reference sequence) yields LNHNV for CDR1 and YYDKDF for CDR2. Patients with autoimmune disease history or receiving systemic immunosuppression were excluded from the trial. Peripheral blood for TCR sequencing was collected from all dose cohorts at baseline, on cycle 4 day 1, and on cycle 7 day 1. Samples came from an open-label, multicenter, first-in-human phase I dose-escalation trial of ivuxolimab. The trial enrolled adults with locally advanced or metastatic head and neck squamous cell, hepatocellular, melanoma or renal cell carcinoma. Before TCR sequencing, CD4+ T cells and CD8+ T cells were sorted from peripheral blood as separate populations.

The sample consisted of CD4+ or CD8+ T cells sorted from blood, taken in a trial of the OX40 agonist ivuxolimab. This clonotype originated in an adult with an advanced solid tumor such as melanoma, head and neck, liver or kidney cancer. Here the chain combines TRBV15 and TRBJ2-4; TRBD2 could be the D gene, as 5 bases match. The DNA reads as follows: TGTGCCACCAGCAGAGAGAAGGGAGTTGGCAAAAACATTCAGTACTTC. Translated, it reads CATSREKGVGKNIQYF. This CDR3, with the reference TRBV15 and TRBJ2-4 proteins standing in past its ends, gives the full variable domain DAMVIQNPRYQVTQFGKPVTLSCSQTLNHNVMYWYQQKSSQAPKLLFHYYDKDFNNEADTPDNFQSRRPNTSFCFLDIRSPGLGDTAMYLCATSREKGVGKNIQYFGAGTRLSVL.